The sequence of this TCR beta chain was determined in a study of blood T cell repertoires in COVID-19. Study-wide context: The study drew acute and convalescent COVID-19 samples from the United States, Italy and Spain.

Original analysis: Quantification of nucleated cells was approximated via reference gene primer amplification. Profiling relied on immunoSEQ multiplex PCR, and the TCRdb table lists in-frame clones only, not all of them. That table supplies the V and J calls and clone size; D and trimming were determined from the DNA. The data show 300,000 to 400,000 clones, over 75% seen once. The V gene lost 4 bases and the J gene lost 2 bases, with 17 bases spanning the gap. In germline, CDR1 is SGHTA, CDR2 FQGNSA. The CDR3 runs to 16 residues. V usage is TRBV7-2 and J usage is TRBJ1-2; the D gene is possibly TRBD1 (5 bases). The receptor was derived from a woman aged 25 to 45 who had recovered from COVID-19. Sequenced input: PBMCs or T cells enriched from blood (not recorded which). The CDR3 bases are TGTGCCAGCAGCTCCAGGGTCTCCTCGGCCAACTATGGCTACACCTTC. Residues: CASSSRVSSANYGYTF.